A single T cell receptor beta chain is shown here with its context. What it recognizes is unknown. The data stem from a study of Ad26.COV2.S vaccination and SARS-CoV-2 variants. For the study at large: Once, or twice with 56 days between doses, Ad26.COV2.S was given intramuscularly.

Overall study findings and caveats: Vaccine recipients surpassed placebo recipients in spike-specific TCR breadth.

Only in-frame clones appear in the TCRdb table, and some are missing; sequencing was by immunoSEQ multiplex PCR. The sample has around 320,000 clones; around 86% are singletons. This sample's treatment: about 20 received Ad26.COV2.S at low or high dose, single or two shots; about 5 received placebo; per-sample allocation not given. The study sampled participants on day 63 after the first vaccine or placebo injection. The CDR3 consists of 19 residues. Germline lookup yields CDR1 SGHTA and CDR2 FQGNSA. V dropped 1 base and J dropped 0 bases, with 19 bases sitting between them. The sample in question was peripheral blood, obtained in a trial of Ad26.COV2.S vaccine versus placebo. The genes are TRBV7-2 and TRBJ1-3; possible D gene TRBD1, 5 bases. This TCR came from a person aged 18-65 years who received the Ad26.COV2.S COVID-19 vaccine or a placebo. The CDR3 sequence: CASSLVAGLEFYSGNTIYF. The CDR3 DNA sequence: TGTGCCAGCAGCTTAGTAGCAGGGTTGGAATTCTACTCTGGAAACACCATATATTTT. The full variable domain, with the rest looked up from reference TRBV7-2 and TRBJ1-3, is GAGVSQSPSNKVTEKGKDVELRCDPISGHTALYWYRQSLGQGLEFLIYFQGNSAPDKSGLPSDRFSAERTGGSVSTLTIQRTQQEDSAVYLCASSLVAGLEFYSGNTIYFGEGSWLTVV.